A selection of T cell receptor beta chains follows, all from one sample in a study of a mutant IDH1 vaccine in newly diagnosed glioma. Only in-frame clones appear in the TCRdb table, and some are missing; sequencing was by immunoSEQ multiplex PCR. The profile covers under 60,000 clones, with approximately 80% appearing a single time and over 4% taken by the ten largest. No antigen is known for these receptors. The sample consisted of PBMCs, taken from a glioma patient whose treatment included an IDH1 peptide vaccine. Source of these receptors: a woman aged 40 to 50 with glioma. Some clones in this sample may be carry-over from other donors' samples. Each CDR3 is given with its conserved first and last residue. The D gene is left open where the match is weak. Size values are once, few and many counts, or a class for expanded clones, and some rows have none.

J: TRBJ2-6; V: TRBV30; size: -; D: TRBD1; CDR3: CAWALSRDRGSGANVLTF; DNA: TGTGCCTGGGCTCTGTCCCGGGACAGGGGTTCTGGGGCCAACGTCCTGACTTTC
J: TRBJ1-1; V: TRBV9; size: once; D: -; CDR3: CASSPQWGGTEAFF; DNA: TGTGCCAGCAGCCCCCAGTGGGGGGGCACTGAAGCTTTCTTT
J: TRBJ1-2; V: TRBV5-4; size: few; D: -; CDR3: CASSLGKRPLYGYTF; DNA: TGTGCCAGCAGCTTGGGGAAAAGACCTCTCTATGGCTACACCTTC
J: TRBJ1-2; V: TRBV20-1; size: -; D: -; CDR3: CSASLGYGYTF; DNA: TGCAGTGCTAGCTTAGGCTATGGCTACACCTTC
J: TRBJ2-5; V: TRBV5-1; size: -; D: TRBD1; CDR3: CASSPRGWETQYF; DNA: TGCGCCAGCAGCCCCAGGGGGTGGGAGACCCAGTACTTC
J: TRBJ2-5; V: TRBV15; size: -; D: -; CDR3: CATSRDWGRETQYF; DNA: TGTGCCACCAGCAGAGATTGGGGTCGTGAGACCCAGTACTTC
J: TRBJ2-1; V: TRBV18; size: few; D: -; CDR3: CASSPNRDEQFF; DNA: TGTGCCAGCTCACCCAATCGCGATGAGCAGTTCTTC
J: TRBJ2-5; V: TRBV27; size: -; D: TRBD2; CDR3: CASRGTSGGAGETQYF; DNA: TGTGCCAGCCGAGGGACTAGCGGGGGGGCAGGTGAGACCCAGTACTTC
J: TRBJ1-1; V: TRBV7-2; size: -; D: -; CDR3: CASSRSRGSTEAFF; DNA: TGTGCCAGCAGTCGATCTCGGGGAAGCACTGAAGCTTTCTTT
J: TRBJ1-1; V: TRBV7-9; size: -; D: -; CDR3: CASSFIRGNTEAFF; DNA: TGTGCCAGCAGCTTTATCAGGGGGAACACTGAAGCTTTCTTT
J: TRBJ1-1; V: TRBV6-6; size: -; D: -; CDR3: CASSDGRANTEAFF; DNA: TGTGCCAGCAGTGACGGACGGGCGAACACTGAAGCTTTCTTT
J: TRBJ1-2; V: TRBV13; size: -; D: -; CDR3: CASRPGLGYGYTF; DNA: TGTGCCAGCAGACCGGGGCTCGGCTATGGCTACACCTTC
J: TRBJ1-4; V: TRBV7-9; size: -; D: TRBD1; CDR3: CASSRQGEGEKLFF; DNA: TGTGCCAGCAGCCGACAGGGAGAGGGTGAAAAACTGTTTTTT
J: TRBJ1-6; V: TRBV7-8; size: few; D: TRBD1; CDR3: CASSLVGTGNSPLHF; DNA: TGTGCCAGCAGCTTAGTCGGGACAGGGAATTCACCCCTCCACTTT
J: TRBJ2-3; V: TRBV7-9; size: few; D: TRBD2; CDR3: CASSLRRGGLTDTQYF; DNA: TGTGCCAGCAGCCTACGGCGGGGGGGATTGACGGATACGCAGTATTTT
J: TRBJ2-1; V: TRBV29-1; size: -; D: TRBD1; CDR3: CSVGSRGPYNEQFF; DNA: TGCAGCGTTGGGAGCAGGGGGCCCTACAATGAGCAGTTCTTC
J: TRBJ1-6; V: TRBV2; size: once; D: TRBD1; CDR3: CASSAEQGRDSPLHF; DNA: TGTGCCAGCAGTGCCGAACAGGGGCGAGATTCACCCCTCCACTTT
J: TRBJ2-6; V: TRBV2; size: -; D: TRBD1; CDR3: CASSEGQFLRSGANVLTF; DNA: TGTGCCAGCAGTGAGGGACAGTTTTTGCGCTCTGGGGCCAACGTCCTGACTTTC
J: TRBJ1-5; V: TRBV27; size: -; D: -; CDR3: CASRLHYSNQPQHF; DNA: TGTGCCAGCAGGCTACACTATAGCAATCAGCCCCAGCATTTT
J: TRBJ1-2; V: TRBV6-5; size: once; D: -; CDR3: CASSGGPHDYGYTF; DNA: TGTGCCAGCAGTGGGGGACCCCATGACTATGGCTACACCTTC
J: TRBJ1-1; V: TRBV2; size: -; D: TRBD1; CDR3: CASSWDRERTEAFF; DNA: TGTGCCAGCTCTTGGGACAGGGAGCGGACTGAAGCTTTCTTT
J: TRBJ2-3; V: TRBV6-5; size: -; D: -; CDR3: CASSSPTDTQYF; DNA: TGTGCCAGCAGCTCCCCCACAGATACGCAGTATTTT
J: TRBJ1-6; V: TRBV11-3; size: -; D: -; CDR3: CASSKGERGSPLHF; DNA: TGTGCCAGCAGCAAGGGAGAGCGGGGTTCACCCCTCCACTTT
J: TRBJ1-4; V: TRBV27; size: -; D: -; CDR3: CASRDLQLGTNEKLFF; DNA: TGTGCCAGCAGGGACTTGCAGCTGGGGACTAATGAAAAACTGTTTTTT
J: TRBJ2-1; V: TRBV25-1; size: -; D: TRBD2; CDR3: CASSGTSGGLLRQFF; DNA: TGTGCCAGCAGTGGGACTAGCGGGGGTCTCCTTAGGCAGTTCTTC
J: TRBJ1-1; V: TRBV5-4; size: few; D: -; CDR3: CASNLIPTTEAFF; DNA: TGTGCCAGCAACCTAATTCCGACCACTGAAGCTTTCTTT
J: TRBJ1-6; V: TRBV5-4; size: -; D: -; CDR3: CASSFAYRSVGSPLHF; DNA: TGTGCCAGCAGCTTTGCGTATCGGAGTGTAGGCTCACCCCTCCACTTT
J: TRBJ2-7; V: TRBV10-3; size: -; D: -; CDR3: CAISESRVTKEQYF; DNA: TGTGCCATCAGTGAGTCTAGGGTAACGAAAGAGCAGTACTTC
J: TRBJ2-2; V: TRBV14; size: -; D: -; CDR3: CASSQEQVGELFF; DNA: TGTGCCAGCAGCCAAGAACAAGTCGGGGAGCTGTTTTTT